Reported below is one T cell receptor beta chain. TCRdb re-called the RT-PCR reads through MiXCR, storing one row per CDR3 protein. The top ten clones hold just over 3.5% of a sample with about 680,000 distinct CDR3 sequences, approximately 15% of them seen once. Germline V gene sequence: CDR1 DFQATT, CDR2 SNEGSKA (reference sequence). This CDR3 comprises 15 residues. V lost 6 bases and J lost 2; bases outside the gene matches: 9. The sequence derives from a female donor in good health, serving as a healthy control. Sequencing was performed on memory CD4+ T cells from blood. The J gene is TRBJ2-3, the V gene TRBV20-1, with 9 positions matching TRBD2. The CDR3 protein is CSAPGREGATDTQYF. The DNA of the CDR3 is TGCAGTGCCCCCGGGCGGGAGGGGGCCACAGATACGCAGTATTTT.